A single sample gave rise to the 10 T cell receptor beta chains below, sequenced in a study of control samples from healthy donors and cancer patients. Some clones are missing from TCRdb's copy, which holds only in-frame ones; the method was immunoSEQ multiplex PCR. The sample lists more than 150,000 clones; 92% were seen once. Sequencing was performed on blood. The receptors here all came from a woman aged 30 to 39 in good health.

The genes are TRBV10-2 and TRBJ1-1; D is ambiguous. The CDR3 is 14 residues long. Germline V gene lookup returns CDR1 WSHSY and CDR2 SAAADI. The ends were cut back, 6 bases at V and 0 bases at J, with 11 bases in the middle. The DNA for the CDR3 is TGCGCCAGCAGGAACGACAACATGAACACTGAAGCTTTCTTT. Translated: CASRNDNMNTEAFF.

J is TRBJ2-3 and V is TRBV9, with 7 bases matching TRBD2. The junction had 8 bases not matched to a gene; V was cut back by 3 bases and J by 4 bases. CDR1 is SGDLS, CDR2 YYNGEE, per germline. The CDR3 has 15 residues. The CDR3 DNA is TGTGCCAGCAGCGAGACTAGCCTGACTGCAGATACGCAGTATTTT. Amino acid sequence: CASSETSLTADTQYF.

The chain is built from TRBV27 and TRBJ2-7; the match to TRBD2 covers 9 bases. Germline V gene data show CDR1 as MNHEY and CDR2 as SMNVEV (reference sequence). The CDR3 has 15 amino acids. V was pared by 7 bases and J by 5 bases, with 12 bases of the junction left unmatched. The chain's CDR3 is CASTPAGGSLHEQYF. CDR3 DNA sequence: TGTGCCAGCACCCCTGCGGGAGGGTCTCTCCACGAGCAGTACTTC.

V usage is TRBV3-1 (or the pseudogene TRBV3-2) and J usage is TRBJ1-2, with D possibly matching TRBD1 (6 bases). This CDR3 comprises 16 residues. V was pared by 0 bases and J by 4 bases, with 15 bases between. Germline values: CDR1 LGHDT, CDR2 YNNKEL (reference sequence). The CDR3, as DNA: TGTGCCAGCAGCCAAGATCTCACAGGGTCAGTCTATGGCTACACCTTC. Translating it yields CASSQDLTGSVYGYTF.

DNA of the CDR3: TGTGCCATCAGTGAGTCCGAGCGGGAGAGTAGCCCAGATACGCAGTATTTT. Translated: CAISESERESSPDTQYF. The rearrangement uses TRBV10-3 and TRBJ2-3; 8 positions match TRBD2. CDR3 size: 17 residues. The V segment lost 0 bases and the J segment 4 bases; nucleotides outside the gene matches: 9. CDR1 ENHRY and CDR2 SYGVKD come from the germline V gene.

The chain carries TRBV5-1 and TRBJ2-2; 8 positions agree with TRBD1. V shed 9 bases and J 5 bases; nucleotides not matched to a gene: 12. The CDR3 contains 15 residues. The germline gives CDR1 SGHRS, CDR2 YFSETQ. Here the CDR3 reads CATHRDRLGTGELFF. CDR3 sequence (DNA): TGCGCCACACACCGGGACAGGCTGGGGACCGGGGAGCTGTTTTTT.

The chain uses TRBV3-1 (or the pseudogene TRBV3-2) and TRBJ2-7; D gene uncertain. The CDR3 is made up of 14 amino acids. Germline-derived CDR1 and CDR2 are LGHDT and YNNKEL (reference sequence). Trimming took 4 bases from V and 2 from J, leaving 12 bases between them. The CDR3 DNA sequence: TGTGCCAGCAGCCCCGGGCCTGCCACCTACGAGCAGTACTTC. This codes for CASSPGPATYEQYF.

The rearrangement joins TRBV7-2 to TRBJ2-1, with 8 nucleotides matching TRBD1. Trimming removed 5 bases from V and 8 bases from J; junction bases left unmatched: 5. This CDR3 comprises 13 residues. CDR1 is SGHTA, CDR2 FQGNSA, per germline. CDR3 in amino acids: CASSPTTGDEQFF. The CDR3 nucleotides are TGTGCCAGCAGCCCGACGACAGGGGATGAGCAGTTCTTC. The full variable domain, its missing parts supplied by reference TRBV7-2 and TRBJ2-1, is GAGVSQSPSNKVTEKGKDVELRCDPISGHTALYWYRQSLGQGLEFLIYFQGNSAPDKSGLPSDRFSAERTGGSVSTLTIQRTQQEDSAVYLCASSPTTGDEQFFGPGTRLTVL.

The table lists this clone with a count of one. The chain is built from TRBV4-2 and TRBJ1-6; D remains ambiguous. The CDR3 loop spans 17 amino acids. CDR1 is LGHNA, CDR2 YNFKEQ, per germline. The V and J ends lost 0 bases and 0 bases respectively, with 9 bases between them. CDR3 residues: CASSQDVGSSYNSPLHF. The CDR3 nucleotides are TGTGCCAGCAGCCAAGACGTGGGTAGCTCCTATAATTCACCCCTCCACTTT.

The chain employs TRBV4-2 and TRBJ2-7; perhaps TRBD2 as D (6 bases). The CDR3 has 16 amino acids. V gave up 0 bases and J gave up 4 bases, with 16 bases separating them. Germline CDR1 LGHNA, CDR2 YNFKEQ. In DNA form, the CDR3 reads TGTGCCAGCAGCCAAGATCGCCTAGCGCCTCCATACGAGCAGTACTTC. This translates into CASSQDRLAPPYEQYF.